These T cell receptor beta chains were read from a single sample in a study of blood T cell repertoires in COVID-19. Assay: immunoSEQ multiplex PCR; the TCRdb copy retains only in-frame clones and omits some. Of around 460,000 clones detected, roughly 90% appear once; the ten largest clones hold 0.7% to 0.85%. Material: peripheral blood. These receptors were collected from a man aged 18-30 years with COVID-19, enrolled during active disease. Each CDR3 is given with its conserved first and last residue. D genes are given only for firm matches. Clone size is not always given. Where it is, it says once, few, many or a class for expanded clones.

D gene	clone size	CDR3 length	V gene	J gene	CDR3 protein	CDR3 DNA
TRBD1	-	15	TRBV24-1	TRBJ2-1	CATSEGGTGYNEQFF	TGTGCCACCAGTGAAGGCGGGACAGGGTACAATGAGCAGTTCTTC
-	-	15	TRBV2	TRBJ2-6	CASSVSSSGANVLTF	TGTGCCAGCAGTGTTTCCAGCTCTGGGGCCAACGTCCTGACTTTC
TRBD1	-	15	TRBV27	TRBJ1-4	CASSPTGVANEKLFF	TGTGCCAGCAGTCCCACAGGGGTGGCTAATGAAAAACTGTTTTTT
TRBD1	once	15	TRBV5-1	TRBJ2-3	CASRPTGGLTDTQYF	TGCGCCAGCAGGCCGACAGGGGGGCTTACAGATACGCAGTATTTT
-	-	12	TRBV5-4	TRBJ1-1	CASSFGGIGAFF	TGTGCCAGCAGCTTTGGGGGCATCGGAGCTTTCTTT
-	-	17	TRBV9	TRBJ2-5	CASSPGWAGARQETQYF	TGTGCCAGCAGCCCGGGGTGGGCGGGGGCCCGACAAGAGACCCAGTACTTC
TRBD1	-	16	TRBV27	TRBJ2-7	CASSLKPGQGPNEQYF	TGTGCCAGCAGTTTAAAGCCGGGACAGGGTCCCAACGAGCAGTACTTC
TRBD1	-	15	TRBV3-1/TRBV3-2	TRBJ2-6	CASSDDRAGANVLTF	TGTGCCAGCAGCGACGACAGGGCTGGGGCCAACGTCCTGACTTTC
TRBD1	-	14	TRBV6-5	TRBJ1-4	CASSRGQDNEKLFF	TGTGCCAGCAGCCGAGGACAGGATAATGAAAAACTGTTTTTT
-	-	16	TRBV7-9	TRBJ1-1	CASSSPGQRVNTEAFF	TGTGCCAGCAGCTCACCGGGCCAGAGGGTGAACACTGAAGCTTTCTTT
TRBD1	-	14	TRBV2	TRBJ1-2	CASSLVTGDYGYTF	TGTGCCAGCAGTCTCGTGACAGGGGACTATGGCTACACCTTC
TRBD1	-	17	TRBV4-2	TRBJ2-7	CASSQEPKTGYNYEQYF	TGTGCCAGCAGCCAGGAACCAAAGACAGGGTATAACTACGAGCAGTACTTC
-	-	13	TRBV7-2	TRBJ2-7	CASSLAGPYEQYF	TGTGCCAGCAGCTTAGCCGGTCCCTACGAGCAGTACTTC
-	-	15	TRBV27	TRBJ1-6	CASRRQQGHNSPLHF	TGTGCCAGCAGGAGACAACAGGGCCATAATTCACCCCTCCACTTT
TRBD1	-	14	TRBV30	TRBJ2-7	CAWNPGQGGYEQYF	TGTGCCTGGAATCCAGGACAGGGTGGATACGAGCAGTACTTC
TRBD2	few	18	TRBV4-2	TRBJ2-1	CASSQDYYLAAGGNEQFF	TGTGCCAGCAGCCAAGATTATTATTTGGCGGCGGGGGGTAATGAGCAGTTCTTC
TRBD2	-	18	TRBV3-1/TRBV3-2	TRBJ2-1	CASSQASVAGGSYNEQFF	TGTGCCAGCAGCCAAGCCTCCGTCGCGGGGGGGTCCTACAATGAGCAGTTCTTC
TRBD1	once	12	TRBV19	TRBJ1-2	CASSVGQAGYTF	TGTGCCAGTAGTGTAGGACAGGCTGGCTACACCTTC
-	-	16	TRBV7-9	TRBJ2-3	CASSLGTSLRTDTQYF	TGTGCCAGCAGCCTTGGGACTTCTCTTCGGACAGATACGCAGTATTTT
-	-	14	TRBV11-2	TRBJ2-7	CASSFFGGYYEQYF	TGTGCCAGCAGCTTTTTTGGGGGGTACTACGAGCAGTACTTC
TRBD2	-	15	TRBV4-1	TRBJ2-3	CASRRVAGSTDTQYF	TGCGCCAGCAGGCGAGTAGCGGGTAGCACAGATACGCAGTATTTT
TRBD1	few	23	TRBV28	TRBJ2-6	CASSLRRVSRDRPLASGANVLTF	TGTGCCAGCAGTTTAAGAAGAGTTTCCCGGGACAGACCTTTGGCCTCTGGGGCCAACGTCCTGACTTTC
-	once	12	TRBV6-5	TRBJ2-7	CASSHGIYEQYF	TGTGCCAGCAGTCACGGGATCTACGAGCAGTACTTC
-	-	14	TRBV3-1/TRBV3-2	TRBJ2-7	CASSPEEENYEQYF	TGTGCCAGCAGCCCTGAGGAGGAGAACTACGAGCAGTACTTC
TRBD2	-	16	TRBV4-2	TRBJ2-7	CASSLQSDGLVYEQYF	TGTGCCAGCAGCCTCCAATCGGACGGACTAGTCTACGAGCAGTACTTC
TRBD1	once	17	TRBV19	TRBJ1-1	CASSSHRGNSMNTEAFF	TGTGCCAGTAGTAGCCACAGGGGGAACTCCATGAACACTGAAGCTTTCTTT
TRBD1	-	15	TRBV5-1	TRBJ2-1	CASTDTGGSYNEQFF	TGCGCCAGCACGGATACAGGGGGCTCCTACAATGAGCAGTTCTTC
TRBD2	once	16	TRBV7-9	TRBJ2-3	CASSLVAGDFTDTQYF	TGTGCCAGCAGCTTGGTAGCGGGAGATTTTACAGATACGCAGTATTTT
-	-	16	TRBV11-2	TRBJ2-7	CASSLDSGQSSYEQYF	TGTGCCAGCAGCTTAGATTCTGGACAGTCCTCCTACGAGCAGTACTTC
TRBD2	-	14	TRBV2	TRBJ2-3	CASITSGRPDTQYF	TGTGCCAGCATTACTAGCGGGAGACCAGATACGCAGTATTTT
TRBD1	-	13	TRBV6-5	TRBJ2-7	CASSQTGVGEQYF	TGTGCCAGCAGCCAGACAGGGGTCGGGGAGCAGTACTTC
-	-	14	TRBV5-5	TRBJ2-7	CASSLGPLLTRGYF	TGTGCCAGCAGCTTGGGGCCCCTTTTAACGAGAGGATACTTC
-	few	12	TRBV5-4	TRBJ1-1	CASSGQNTEAFF	TGTGCCAGCAGCGGACAGAACACTGAAGCTTTCTTT
-	-	14	TRBV6-5	TRBJ1-2	CASTTGVGSAGYTF	TGTGCCAGCACTACCGGGGTGGGGTCCGCTGGCTACACCTTC
TRBD1	-	14	TRBV18	TRBJ2-5	CATKRQGEGETQYF	TGTGCCACCAAACGACAGGGGGAGGGAGAGACCCAGTACTTC
TRBD1	once	14	TRBV13	TRBJ1-1	CASSSGTGNTEAFF	TGTGCCAGCAGCTCCGGGACAGGGAACACTGAAGCTTTCTTT
TRBD1	-	14	TRBV19	TRBJ1-2	CASHWTGGNYGYTF	TGTGCCAGTCATTGGACAGGGGGTAACTATGGCTACACCTTC
-	-	14	TRBV7-8	TRBJ1-5	CASSVGGGNQPQHF	TGTGCCAGCAGCGTGGGGGGGGGCAATCAGCCCCAGCATTTT
TRBD2	-	16	TRBV5-4	TRBJ2-1	CASSQGAGGTGNEQFF	TGTGCCAGCAGCCAAGGAGCGGGGGGGACTGGGAATGAGCAGTTCTTC
-	few	13	TRBV6-5	TRBJ2-7	CASSYGGNYEQYF	TGTGCCAGCAGTTACGGGGGGAACTACGAGCAGTACTTC
TRBD2	-	13	TRBV2	TRBJ2-5	CASRAGDGETQYF	TGTGCCAGCAGAGCGGGGGACGGAGAGACCCAGTACTTC
TRBD2	-	14	TRBV27	TRBJ2-7	CASRPGLDTYEQYF	TGTGCCAGCAGGCCGGGACTAGACACCTACGAGCAGTACTTC
TRBD1	-	16	TRBV11-2	TRBJ1-1	CASSLGRGLGNTEAFF	TGTGCCAGCAGCTTAGGTAGGGGGCTCGGAAACACTGAAGCTTTCTTT
-	-	14	TRBV7-8	TRBJ1-6	CASSYRVLYSPLHF	TGTGCCAGCAGTTACAGGGTTTTGTATTCACCCCTCCACTTT
TRBD1	-	17	TRBV6-1	TRBJ1-3	CASSGVGGASSGNTIYF	TGTGCCAGCAGTGGGGTAGGGGGCGCGAGCTCTGGAAACACCATATATTTT
TRBD2	-	17	TRBV5-6	TRBJ2-3	CASSSPRGSGGTDTQYF	TGTGCCAGCAGCTCCCCCCGGGGTAGCGGGGGGACAGATACGCAGTATTTT
-	-	13	TRBV6-1	TRBJ2-7	CASSERHPYEQYF	TGTGCCAGCAGTGAAAGACACCCCTACGAGCAGTACTTC
TRBD1	-	13	TRBV15	TRBJ2-7	CATSPQTGYEQYF	TGTGCCACCAGCCCGCAGACAGGGTACGAGCAGTACTTC
TRBD1	once	14	TRBV15	TRBJ2-7	CATSRDRGPYEQYF	TGTGCCACCAGCAGAGACAGGGGGCCCTACGAGCAGTACTTC
TRBD2	-	16	TRBV6-6	TRBJ2-2	CASSPITSGGAGELFF	TGTGCCAGCAGTCCCATTACTAGCGGGGGGGCCGGGGAGCTGTTTTTT
TRBD2	-	19	TRBV7-8	TRBJ2-2	CASSLAWPPLAGPMGELFF	TGTGCCAGCAGCTTAGCCTGGCCCCCTCTAGCGGGGCCGATGGGGGAGCTGTTTTTT
TRBD1	few	11	TRBV30	TRBJ1-1	CAWTSMTGAFF	TGTGCCTGGACTAGCATGACAGGGGCTTTCTTT
-	once	13	TRBV5-6	TRBJ2-7	CASSLGSVYEQYF	TGTGCCAGCAGCTTGGGGTCGGTCTACGAGCAGTACTTC
-	-	16	TRBV5-5	TRBJ1-2	CASSIDGQTANYGYTF	TGTGCCAGCAGCATTGATGGACAGACAGCTAACTATGGCTACACCTTC
-	-	18	TRBV5-6	TRBJ2-3	CASSLGGLPTSSTDTQYF	TGTGCCAGCAGCTTGGGCGGACTACCAACTTCTAGCACAGATACGCAGTATTTT
TRBD2	-	14	TRBV5-6	TRBJ2-1	CASSFLAGVNEQFF	TGTGCCAGCAGCTTCCTAGCGGGTGTTAATGAGCAGTTCTTC
-	-	14	TRBV27	TRBJ1-1	CASSLGAGLTEAFF	TGTGCCAGCAGTTTAGGGGCAGGGCTCACTGAAGCTTTCTTT
TRBD2	-	14	TRBV19	TRBJ2-5	CASKRGVSGETQYF	TGTGCCAGTAAACGGGGGGTTTCCGGAGAGACCCAGTACTTC
-	few	14	TRBV7-9	TRBJ2-5	CASSSWDIQETQYF	TGTGCCAGCAGCTCGTGGGACATCCAAGAGACCCAGTACTTC